These 26 T cell receptor beta chains were sequenced from one sample in a study of tumor-infiltrating lymphocytes in primary liver carcinoma. Synthesis of TCR beta cDNA was carried out from about 540 ng total RNA with a constant-region primer. TCR beta libraries came from three nested multiplex PCR rounds using slightly modified ARM-PCR. Both of the initial two PCR rounds ran for approximately 11 cycles and employed TRBV1-TRBV30 forward primers alongside a C-beta reverse primer. MiXCR, applied by TCRdb to the multiplex PCR reads, yields one record per CDR3 protein. The sample has about 330,000 distinct CDR3 sequences; 65% are singletons. Extraction also yielded germline DNA, while blood RNA was obtained from unsorted whole blood. Sequencing was performed on peripheral blood. The receptors were gathered from a man in his forties with primary liver carcinoma and hepatitis B virus infection.

This rearrangement joins TRBV12-3 or TRBV12-4 to TRBJ2-2; D gene unclear. Trimming shortened V by 3 bases and J by 9 bases, and 8 bases separated the two germline ends. The CDR3 extends over 12 amino acids. CDR3 in amino acids: CASSFGTRELFF. CDR3 nucleotides: TGTGCCAGCAGTTTTGGAACCAGGGAGCTGTTTTTT.

This clonotype was picked up a small number of times. The chain is built from TRBV5-1 and TRBJ2-5, with 9 bases fitting TRBD2. Germline CDR1 reads SGHRS; CDR2 reads YFSETQ. The CDR3 totals 16 residues. J lost 1 base, V lost 0 bases, and 4 bases had no gene match. In nucleotides, the CDR3 is TGCGCCAGCAGCTTGGGACTAGCGGATATCCAAGAGACCCAGTACTTC. This codes for CASSLGLADIQETQYF.

V and J are TRBV11-2 and TRBJ2-3, with TRBD1 identical over 8 bases. The V gene end was trimmed by 8 bases and the J gene end by 6 bases; junction bases not matched to a gene: 10. The CDR3 is 14 amino acids. CDR1 is SGHAT, CDR2 FQNNGV, per germline. CDR3 sequence (DNA): TGTGCCAGCTGCTACGGACAGGGCTGGGATACGCAGTATTTT. It encodes CASCYGQGWDTQYF.

To note about this clonotype: The CDR3 ends on some other residue instead of the conserved phenylalanine or tryptophan, so this is likely a read error. V is TRBV12-3 or TRBV12-4 and J is TRBJ2-3; 8 bases match TRBD2. The CDR3 sequence is 15 residues long. CDR3 bases: TGTGCCAGCACCAACCCTTGCGGGAGGACAGATACACAGTATTCT. The encoded protein is CASTNPCGRTDTQYS.

The chain carries TRBV7-9 and TRBJ1-5, with 9 bases that match TRBD1. This CDR3 contains 16 residues. Germline V gives CDR1 SEHNR, CDR2 FQNEAQ (reference sequence). With 1 base clipped from V and 2 bases from J, the junction kept 3 bases outside the gene matches. The CDR3 bases are TGTGCCAGCAGCTTAGGGACAGGGGATGGCAATCAGCCCCAGCATTTT. It specifies CASSLGTGDGNQPQHF. Variable domain in full (rest from reference TRBV7-9 and TRBJ1-5): DTGVSQNPRHKITKRGQNVTFRCDPISEHNRLYWYRQTLGQGPEFLTYFQNEAQLEKSRLLSDRFSAERPKGSFSTLEIQRTEQGDSAMYLCASSLGTGDGNQPQHFGDGTRLSIL.

This chain links TRBV13 with TRBJ2-3; 8 positions agree with TRBD1. The CDR3 sequence is 15 residues long. Germline trimming cut 5 bases from V and 2 bases from J; bases unmatched to any gene: 6. The germline gives CDR1 PRHDT, CDR2 FYEKMQ (reference sequence). In nucleotides, the CDR3 is TGTGCCAGCAGCCTTCAGGGGGCGAACACAGATACGCAGTATTTT. Protein sequence: CASSLQGANTDTQYF.

A note on this clonotype: No conserved phenylalanine or tryptophan is present at the end of the CDR3, so a read error is the likely explanation. The chain carries TRBV6-5 and TRBJ2-7; perhaps TRBD2 as D (6 bases). Per the germline V gene, CDR1 is MNHEY and CDR2 is SVGAGI. Trimming cost V 0 bases and J 6 bases, with 12 bases left between them. This CDR3 is built from 14 residues. The CDR3: CASSYSSGDSEQYL. CDR3 nucleotides: TGTGCCAGCAGTTACTCTAGCGGAGATAGCGAGCAGTACCTC.

The V call is TRBV9, the J call TRBJ2-7; tentatively, D is TRBD1 (5 bases). CDR3 length: 15 residues. CDR1 and CDR2 (germline): SGDLS, YYNGEE. V was cut by 0 bases and J by 7 bases, with 17 bases left in between. Here the CDR3 reads CASSVASGRQGEQYF. The CDR3 DNA follows: TGTGCCAGCAGCGTAGCTTCTGGACGCCAGGGTGAGCAGTACTTC.

Comments on this clonotype: A much larger clone sits a single nucleotide away, making a read error possible. The conserved phenylalanine or tryptophan normally closing the CDR3 is absent here, so this likely arose from a read error. The chain recombines TRBV4-1 with TRBJ1-4; possibly TRBD1 for D (6 bases). Per the germline V gene, CDR1 is MGHRA and CDR2 is YSYEKL. The CDR3 is made up of 15 amino acids. V was pared by 8 bases and J by 4 bases, with 17 bases between. CDR3: CASSVQGSSNEKLFI. The CDR3 DNA is TGCGCCAGCTCTGTACAGGGATCGAGTAATGAAAAACTGTTTATT.

About this clonotype: An end of the junction differs from the germline gene, which may be a read error. The rearrangement joins TRBV28 to TRBJ2-2; TRBD2 aligns across 11 bases. The germline V gene has CDR1 MDHEN and CDR2 SYDVKM. The CDR3 covers 16 residues. The CDR3 DNA reads as TGTGCCAGCAGTTTTAGCGGGAGGGACTACATCGGGGAGCTGTTATTT. Translation: CASSFSGRDYIGELLF.

The V call is TRBV29-1, the J call TRBJ2-3, with a weak D call TRBD2 (7 bases). CDR3 length equals 14 residues. The V gene lost 6 bases and the J gene lost 7 bases, with 20 bases spanning the gap. CDR1 and CDR2 (germline): SQVTM, ANQGSEA. The CDR3 nucleotides read TGCAGCGTGGGTTCGGGGGGCTCAAAAAATACGCAGTATTTT. It encodes CSVGSGGSKNTQYF.

The rearrangement uses TRBV4-1 and TRBJ1-1; D unclear. The V gene's germline CDR1 is MGHRA and CDR2 YSYEKL. The CDR3 totals 15 residues. Trimming took 3 bases from V and 1 from J, leaving 12 bases between them. The CDR3 loop is CASSQSYSQNTEAFF. The CDR3 DNA sequence: TGCGCCAGCAGCCAGTCTTATAGCCAGAACACTGAAGCTTTCTTT.

This clonotype was picked up a small number of times. It may be a read error: a sequence one base away is much more abundant. V is TRBV4-3 and J is TRBJ1-2; D is undetermined. Trimming cost V 4 bases and J 5 bases, with 11 bases left between them. The CDR3 spans 13 residues. CDR1 is LGHNA, CDR2 YSLEER, per germline. DNA of the CDR3: TGCGCCAGCAGCCCCAAGACTGGATATGGCTACACCTTC. Translation gives CASSPKTGYGYTF.

The chain is built from TRBV4-1 and TRBJ2-7, with D perhaps matching TRBD1 (5 bases). The V gene's germline CDR1 is MGHRA and CDR2 YSYEKL. V lost 0 bases to trimming and J lost 5 bases, with 14 bases between them. The CDR3 contains 15 residues. DNA for the CDR3: TGCGCCAGCAGCCAAGATATCAGGGTTCGCGACGAGCAGTACTTC. This gives the protein CASSQDIRVRDEQYF.

Concerning this clonotype: A read error may account for a junction end that differs from germline. The chain combines TRBV4-1 with TRBJ2-5; TRBD2 agrees at 8 bases. This CDR3 comprises 16 residues. The germline gives CDR1 MGHRA, CDR2 YSYEKL. The CDR3 sequence is CASSQDYSGTQETQYF. The CDR3 DNA sequence: TGCGCCAGCAGCCAAGATTATAGCGGGACCCAAGAGACCCAGTATTTC.

As concerns this clonotype: At one of its ends the junction is not consistent with the germline gene, which may arise from a read error. The chain has TRBV7-9 and TRBJ1-4; D uncertain. CDR1 and CDR2 from the germline V gene are SEHNR and FQNEAQ (reference sequence). CDR3 size: 16 residues. The CDR3 coding sequence is TGTACCAGCAGTATCAAGGAGGAGGGAGCTAATGAAAAACTGTTTTTT. Protein: CTSSIKEEGANEKLFF.

CDR3 loop: CASSGQDSARGNTGELFF. DNA for the CDR3: TGTGCCAGTAGCGGCCAGGACAGTGCGCGGGGAAACACCGGGGAGCTGTTTTTT. This chain joins TRBV11-2 and TRBJ2-2; possibly TRBD1 or TRBD2 for D (6 bases each). Per germline, CDR1 SGHAT and CDR2 FQNNGV. The CDR3 is 18 residues long. Trimming removed 9 bases from V and 2 bases from J, with 25 bases in between.

The rearrangement joins TRBV11-2 to TRBJ2-7; 7 bases map to TRBD1. Germline V gives CDR1 SGHAT, CDR2 FQNNGV. Trimming removed 6 bases from V and 1 base from J; junction bases left unmatched: 12. The CDR3 covers 16 residues. This CDR3 is CASSSLLGQRSYEQYF. The CDR3 DNA follows: TGTGCCAGCAGTTCCTTGTTGGGACAGAGATCCTACGAGCAGTACTTC.

Note on this clonotype: The junction and the germline gene differ at one end; a read error may be behind it. The chain carries TRBV10-3 and TRBJ1-1, with 7 bases lining up with TRBD1. From germline, CDR1 is ENHRY and CDR2 SYGVKD. This CDR3 spans 15 amino acids. The CDR3 DNA follows: TGTGCCATCAACTGTTCCGGGACAGCGAACAGTGAAGCTTTCTTT. It encodes CAINCSGTANSEAFF.

Of note for this clonotype: Being one base from a much bigger clone, this may be a read error. The V gene is TRBV6-6, the J gene TRBJ2-2; 16 positions match TRBD2. Germline CDR1 is MNHNY and CDR2 is SVGAGI (reference sequence). J gave up 4 bases and V 6 bases, and 8 bases lay outside the gene matches. This CDR3 spans 18 amino acids. CDR3 DNA: TGTGCCAGCAGCCCGGGACTAGCGGGAGGGATGGGCACCGGGGAGCTGTTTTTT. Translated, it gives CASSPGLAGGMGTGELFF.

With regard to this clonotype: One junction end disagrees with the germline gene, perhaps due to a read error. The V and J genes are TRBV11-2 and TRBJ2-7; D gene uncertain. Germline CDR1 reads SGHAT; CDR2 reads FQNNGV. CDR3 size: 13 residues. CDR3 nucleotides: TGTGCTAGCAACTTGGCCCGCCTCTACGAGCAGTACTTC. Translating gives CASNLARLYEQYF.

CDR3 bases: TGTGCCAGCTCACCGGGGACAGAAGAGTACAATGAGCAGTTCTTC. It codes for CASSPGTEEYNEQFF. V is TRBV18 and J is TRBJ2-1; 7 bases match TRBD1. With 3 bases clipped from V and 4 bases from J, the junction kept 6 bases outside the gene matches. The CDR3 runs to 15 residues. Germline V gives CDR1 KGHSH, CDR2 LQKENI.

The CDR3 reads CASSSGQGAWNYGYTF. CDR3 bases: TGTGCCAGCAGCTCTGGACAGGGAGCTTGGAACTATGGCTACACCTTC. The V and J genes are TRBV5-5 and TRBJ1-2, with 8 bases identical to TRBD1. After removal of 3 bases from V and 2 bases from J, the junction contained 9 bases not matched to a gene. The CDR3 is made up of 16 amino acids. Germline V gene lookup returns CDR1 SGHKS and CDR2 YYEKEE (reference sequence).

Note on this clonotype: Being one base from a much bigger clone, this may be a read error. J is TRBJ2-2 and V is TRBV6-6, with 14 bases matching TRBD2. Germline V gene sequence: CDR1 MNHNY, CDR2 SVGAGI (reference sequence). The CDR3 is 18 residues long. CDR3 coding DNA: TGTGCCATCAGTTACGGGACTAGCGGGAGAATTGACACCGGGGAGCTGTTTTTT. As protein: CAISYGTSGRIDTGELFF.

Of note for this clonotype: This clone may be a read error of a much larger clone one base away. The chain is built from TRBV12-3 or TRBV12-4 and TRBJ2-1, with 8 bases that match TRBD2. The CDR3 covers 13 residues. As DNA, the CDR3 is TGTCCCAGCAGTCGAGATTCCGGGACTAGAAAGTTCTTC. Amino acids: CPSSRDSGTRKFF.

In the case of this clonotype: A read error is possible here, since a much larger clone lies one base away. This chain connects TRBV6-6 to TRBJ2-2; D not resolved. CDR1 is MNHNY, CDR2 SVGAGI, per germline (reference sequence). Trimming took off 6 bases at V and 4 bases at J, with 9 bases between the two ends. The CDR3 runs 13 residues. In DNA form, the CDR3 reads TGTGCCAGCAGGTGGGATGGCACCGGGGAGCTGTTTTTT. Translating gives CASRWDGTGELFF.